Listed here are 13 T cell receptor beta chains from one sample, sequenced in a study of blood T cell repertoires in COVID-19. Only in-frame clones appear in the TCRdb table, and some are missing; sequencing was by immunoSEQ multiplex PCR. Of 250,000 to 300,000 clones in the sample, nearly 90% were seen once. Material: peripheral blood. The receptors originated from a woman aged 55-70 years with COVID-19, enrolled during active disease.

The rearrangement joins TRBV7-7 to TRBJ2-7, with TRBD1 matching over 7 bases. The CDR3 consists of 13 residues. V was clipped by 5 bases and J by 4 bases; unmatched bases: 5. Germline V gene lookup returns CDR1 SSHAT and CDR2 FNYEAQ (reference sequence). The CDR3 nucleotides are TGTGCCAGCAGCCCAAGACAGGGTTACGAGCAGTACTTC. This encodes CASSPRQGYEQYF.

This clone was detected only a few times. V usage is TRBV12-3 or TRBV12-4 and J usage is TRBJ2-1, with D possibly TRBD1 on 5 matching bases. Trimming removed 6 bases from V and 1 base from J, with 7 bases in between. The CDR3 loop spans 13 amino acids. This chain's CDR3 is CASRRQSYNEQFF. The CDR3 nucleotides are TGTGCCAGCAGGAGACAGTCCTACAATGAGCAGTTCTTC.

As regards this clone: The same CDR3 arises from other DNA sequences in this sample as well. This chain uses TRBV19 with TRBJ1-1; tentative D call: TRBD1 (5 bases). The germline V gene has CDR1 LNHDA and CDR2 SQIVND (reference sequence). V lost 1 base, J lost 2 bases, and 8 bases lay in between. This CDR3 is built from 14 residues. CDR3: CASSIGQLNTEAFF. The CDR3 coding sequence is TGTGCCAGTAGTATAGGACAGCTTAACACTGAAGCTTTCTTT.

This chain connects TRBV2 to TRBJ1-2, with TRBD1 identical over 7 bases. This CDR3 comprises 15 residues. Germline V gene data show CDR1 as SNHLY and CDR2 as FYNNEI. The V segment lost 4 bases and the J segment 4 bases; nucleotides outside the gene matches: 9. CDR3 loop: CASSVSRDSTYGYTF. The CDR3 DNA reads TGTGCCAGCAGTGTCTCCCGGGACAGCACCTATGGCTACACCTTC.

This clone has only one observation. The rearrangement uses TRBV6-6 and TRBJ1-1; tentative D call: TRBD1 (5 bases). Germline CDR1 and CDR2: MNHNY and SVGAGI (reference sequence). The CDR3 is 13 amino acids. V was shortened by 7 bases and J by 11 bases, with 20 bases between the two germline ends. CDR3 DNA: TGTGCCAGCACCACAGCCCCACAGGTTTCGGCTTTCTTT. Amino acids: CASTTAPQVSAFF.

The rearrangement joins TRBV5-4 to TRBJ2-7; 7 bases are a match to TRBD1. With 0 bases clipped from V and 7 bases from J, the junction kept 4 bases outside the gene matches. The CDR3 length is 13 residues. The germline V gene encodes CDR1 SGHNT and CDR2 YYREEE (reference sequence). As DNA, the CDR3 is TGTGCCAGCAGCTTGGGGGACAGCCTTGAGCAGTACTTC. This codes for CASSLGDSLEQYF.

Turning to this clone: No conserved phenylalanine or tryptophan is present at the end of the CDR3, so a read error is the likely explanation. The limits of the CDR3 on the DNA are not certain, so only TCRdb's listed CDR3 is given. The chain combines TRBV10-3 with TRBJ1-6. Looked up from germline, CDR1 is ENHRY and CDR2 is SYGVKD. A total of 14 residues make up the CDR3, ends included. The CDR3 protein is CAISESGRRGQPRI.

The chain uses TRBV5-8 and TRBJ1-3; 9 nucleotides agree with TRBD1. CDR1 and CDR2 (germline): SGHTS, YDEGEE. The V segment lost 5 bases and the J segment 3 bases; nucleotides outside the gene matches: 9. The CDR3 consists of 16 residues. The CDR3 reads CASSAGTGRYGNTIYF. The DNA of the CDR3 is TGTGCCAGCAGTGCCGGGACAGGGAGATATGGAAACACCATATATTTT.

This chain connects TRBV2 to TRBJ2-5, with a weak D call TRBD2 (6 bases). Deletions cut 3 bases from V and 3 bases from J, with 17 bases between. This CDR3 is 16 amino acids long. Looked up from germline, CDR1 is SNHLY and CDR2 is FYNNEI. Here the CDR3 reads CASSESPAGRKETQYF. The CDR3 nucleotides are TGTGCCAGCAGTGAGAGTCCTGCGGGGAGGAAAGAGACCCAGTACTTC. Complete variable domain (other parts from reference TRBV2 and TRBJ2-5): EPEVTQTPSHQVTQMGQEVILRCVPISNHLYFYWYRQILGQKVEFLVSFYNNEISEKSEIFDDQFSVERPDGSNFTLKIRSTKLEDSAMYFCASSESPAGRKETQYFGPGTRLLVL.

This chain joins TRBV18 and TRBJ1-1, with 7 bases identical to TRBD1. This CDR3 has 12 residues. Germline V gene sequence: CDR1 KGHSH, CDR2 LQKENI. The V segment lost 3 bases and the J segment 5 bases; nucleotides outside the gene matches: 0. Here the CDR3 DNA reads TGTGCCAGCTCACCGGGACAGACTGAAGCTTTCTTT. Translation: CASSPGQTEAFF.

The chain recombines TRBV18 with TRBJ1-6; D remains unclear. The V gene's germline CDR1 is KGHSH and CDR2 LQKENI. V gave up 1 base and J gave up 5 bases, with 12 bases separating them. CDR3 length: 16 amino acids. CDR3 region: CASSPRQVMDNSPLHF. The CDR3 DNA follows: TGTGCCAGCTCACCACGTCAGGTTATGGATAATTCACCCCTCCACTTT.

The chain employs TRBV30 and TRBJ1-1; D might be TRBD1 (5 bases). Germline lookup yields CDR1 GTSNPN and CDR2 SVGIG (reference sequence). Between the trimmed V and J ends, which lost 1 base and 5 bases, there was a span of 14 bases. There are 14 residues in the CDR3. The CDR3 DNA follows: TGTGCCTGGAGTGCCTTAGGGGCTACTACTGAAGCTTTCTTT. Translation: CAWSALGATTEAFF. The whole variable domain, remainder taken from reference TRBV30 and TRBJ1-1, is SQTIHQWPATLVQPVGSPLSLECTVEGTSNPNLYWYRQAAGRGLQLLFYSVGIGQISSEVPQNLSASRPQDRQFILSSKKLLLSDSGFYLCAWSALGATTEAFFGQGTRLTVV.

The chain uses TRBV5-1 and TRBJ1-2; D ambiguous. Germline V gene sequence: CDR1 SGHRS, CDR2 YFSETQ. The CDR3 length is 15 residues. The V and J ends lost 0 bases and 4 bases respectively, with 13 bases between them. This chain's CDR3 is CASSLDLSGGYGYTF. CDR3 sequence (DNA): TGCGCCAGCAGCTTGGACCTGTCCGGCGGCTATGGCTACACCTTC. Using reference TRBV5-1 and TRBJ1-2 for the parts outside the CDR3, the full variable domain is KAGVTQTPRYLIKTRGQQVTLSCSPISGHRSVSWYQQTPGQGLQFLFEYFSETQRNKGNFPGRFSGRQFSNSRSEMNVSTLELGDSALYLCASSLDLSGGYGYTFGSGTRLTVV.